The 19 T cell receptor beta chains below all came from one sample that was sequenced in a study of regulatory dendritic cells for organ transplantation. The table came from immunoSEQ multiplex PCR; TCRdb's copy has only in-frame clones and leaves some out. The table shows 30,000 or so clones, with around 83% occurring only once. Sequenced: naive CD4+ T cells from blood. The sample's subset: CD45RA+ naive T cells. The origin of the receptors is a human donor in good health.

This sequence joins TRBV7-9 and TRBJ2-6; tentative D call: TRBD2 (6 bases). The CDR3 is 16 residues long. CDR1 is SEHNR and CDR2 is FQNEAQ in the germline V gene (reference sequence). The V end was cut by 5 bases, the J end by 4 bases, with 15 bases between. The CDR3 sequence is CASSPRGTAGANVLTF. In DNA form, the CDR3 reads TGTGCCAGCAGCCCGCGGGGCACAGCCGGGGCCAACGTCCTGACTTTC. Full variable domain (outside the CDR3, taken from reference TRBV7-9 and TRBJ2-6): DTGVSQNPRHKITKRGQNVTFRCDPISEHNRLYWYRQTLGQGPEFLTYFQNEAQLEKSRLLSDRFSAERPKGSFSTLEIQRTEQGDSAMYLCASSPRGTAGANVLTFGAGSRLTVL.

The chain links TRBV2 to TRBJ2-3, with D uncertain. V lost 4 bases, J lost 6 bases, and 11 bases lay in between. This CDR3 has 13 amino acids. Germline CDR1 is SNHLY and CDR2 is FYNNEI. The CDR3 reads CASSVGQPDTQYF. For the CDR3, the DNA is TGTGCCAGCAGTGTGGGCCAGCCCGATACGCAGTATTTT. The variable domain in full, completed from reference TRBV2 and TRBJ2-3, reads EPEVTQTPSHQVTQMGQEVILRCVPISNHLYFYWYRQILGQKVEFLVSFYNNEISEKSEIFDDQFSVERPDGSNFTLKIRSTKLEDSAMYFCASSVGQPDTQYFGPGTRLTVL.

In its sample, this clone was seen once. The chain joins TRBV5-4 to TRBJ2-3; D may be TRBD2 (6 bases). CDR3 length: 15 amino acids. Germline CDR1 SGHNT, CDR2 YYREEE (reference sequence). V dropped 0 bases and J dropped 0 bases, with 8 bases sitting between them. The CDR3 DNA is TGTGCCAGCAGCTTGGAGGGGACTAGCACAGATACGCAGTATTTT. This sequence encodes CASSLEGTSTDTQYF.

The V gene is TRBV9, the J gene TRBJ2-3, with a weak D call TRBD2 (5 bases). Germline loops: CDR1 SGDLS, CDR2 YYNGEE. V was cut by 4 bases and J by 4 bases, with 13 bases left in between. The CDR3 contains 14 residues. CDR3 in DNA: TGTGCCAGCAGCCCGGGGTTCGGGGCAGATACGCAGTATTTT. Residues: CASSPGFGADTQYF.

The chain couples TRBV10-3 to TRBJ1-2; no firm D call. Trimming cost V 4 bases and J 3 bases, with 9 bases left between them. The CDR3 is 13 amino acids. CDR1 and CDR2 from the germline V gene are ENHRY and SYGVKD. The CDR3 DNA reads TGTGCCATCAGTGGGACTCGGGACTATGGCTACACCTTC. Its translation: CAISGTRDYGYTF.

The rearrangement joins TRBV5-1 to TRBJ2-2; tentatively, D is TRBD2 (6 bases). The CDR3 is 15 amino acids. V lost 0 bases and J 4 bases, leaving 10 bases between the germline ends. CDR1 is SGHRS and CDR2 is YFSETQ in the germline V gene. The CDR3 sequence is CASSLGDSGTGELFF. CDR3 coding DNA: TGCGCCAGCAGCTTGGGGGACTCTGGCACCGGGGAGCTGTTTTTT.

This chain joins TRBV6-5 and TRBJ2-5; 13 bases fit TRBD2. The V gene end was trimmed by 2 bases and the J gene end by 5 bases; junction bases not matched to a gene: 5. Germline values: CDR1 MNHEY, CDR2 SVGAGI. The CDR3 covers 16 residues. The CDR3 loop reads CASSYTLAGGPETQYF. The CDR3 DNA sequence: TGTGCCAGCAGTTACACACTAGCGGGGGGGCCGGAGACCCAGTACTTC.

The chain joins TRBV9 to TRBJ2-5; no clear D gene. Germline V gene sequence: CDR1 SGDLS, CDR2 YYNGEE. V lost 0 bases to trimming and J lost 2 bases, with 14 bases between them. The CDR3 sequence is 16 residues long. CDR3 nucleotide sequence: TGTGCCAGCAGCGTAGGAGCAACGATTGCTCAAGAGACCCAGTACTTC. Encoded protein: CASSVGATIAQETQYF.

DNA of the CDR3: TGCGCCAGCAGCCAAGAGGACAGTCGATCGAGCTCCTATAATTCACCCCTCCACTTT. Translation gives CASSQEDSRSSSYNSPLHF. This chain uses TRBV4-1 with TRBJ1-6; D may be TRBD1 (6 bases). This CDR3 is built from 19 residues. In germline, CDR1 is MGHRA, CDR2 YSYEKL. Trimming removed 0 bases from V and 0 bases from J, with 15 bases in between.

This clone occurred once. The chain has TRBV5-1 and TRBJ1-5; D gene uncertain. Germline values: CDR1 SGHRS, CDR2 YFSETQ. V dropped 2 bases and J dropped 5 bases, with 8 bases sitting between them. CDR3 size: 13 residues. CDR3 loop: CASSLHSDQPQHF. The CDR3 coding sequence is TGCGCCAGCAGCTTACATTCCGATCAGCCCCAGCATTTT.

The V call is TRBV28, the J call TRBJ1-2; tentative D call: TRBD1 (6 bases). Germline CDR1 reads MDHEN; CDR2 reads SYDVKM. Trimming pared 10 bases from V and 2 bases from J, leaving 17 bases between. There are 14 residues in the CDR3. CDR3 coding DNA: TGTGCCACCGACTGGGGGGGCGCAAACTATGGCTACACCTTC. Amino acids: CATDWGGANYGYTF.

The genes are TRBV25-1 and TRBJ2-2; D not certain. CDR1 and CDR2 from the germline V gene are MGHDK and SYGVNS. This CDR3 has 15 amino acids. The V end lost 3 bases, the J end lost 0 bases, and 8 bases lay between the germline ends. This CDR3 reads CASSDGQPNTGELFF. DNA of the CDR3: TGTGCCAGCAGTGATGGGCAGCCGAACACCGGGGAGCTGTTTTTT.

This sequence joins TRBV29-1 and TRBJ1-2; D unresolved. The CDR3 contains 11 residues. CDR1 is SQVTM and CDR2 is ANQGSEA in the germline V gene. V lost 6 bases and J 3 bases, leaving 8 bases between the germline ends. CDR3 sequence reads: CSVRRDYGYTF. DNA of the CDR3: TGCAGCGTACGCCGGGACTATGGCTACACCTTC.

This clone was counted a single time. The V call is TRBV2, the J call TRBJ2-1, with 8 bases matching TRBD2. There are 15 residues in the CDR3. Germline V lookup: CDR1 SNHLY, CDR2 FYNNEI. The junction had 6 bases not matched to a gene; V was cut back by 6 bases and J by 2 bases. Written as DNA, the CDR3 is TGTGCCAGCAGGTTACTAGCGGAACCCTACAATGAGCAGTTCTTC. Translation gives CASRLLAEPYNEQFF.

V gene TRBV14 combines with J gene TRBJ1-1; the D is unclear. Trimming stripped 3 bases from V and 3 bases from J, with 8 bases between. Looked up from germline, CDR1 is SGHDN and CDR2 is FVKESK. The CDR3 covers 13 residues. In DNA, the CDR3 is TGTGCCAGCAGCCAGGGCCTCGACACTGAAGCTTTCTTT. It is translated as CASSQGLDTEAFF.

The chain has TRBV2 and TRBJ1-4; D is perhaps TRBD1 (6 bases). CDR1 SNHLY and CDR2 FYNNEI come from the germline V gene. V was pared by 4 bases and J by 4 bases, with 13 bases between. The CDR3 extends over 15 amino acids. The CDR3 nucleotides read TGTGCCAGCAGTGGGGTACAGGGCCTTAATGAAAAACTGTTTTTT. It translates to CASSGVQGLNEKLFF.

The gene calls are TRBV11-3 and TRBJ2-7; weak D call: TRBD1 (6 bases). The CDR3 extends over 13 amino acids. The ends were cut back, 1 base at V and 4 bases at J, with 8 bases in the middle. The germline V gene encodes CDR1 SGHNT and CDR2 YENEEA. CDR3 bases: TGTGCCAGCAGCTTAGGGGGGCAGTACGAGCAGTACTTC. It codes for CASSLGGQYEQYF.

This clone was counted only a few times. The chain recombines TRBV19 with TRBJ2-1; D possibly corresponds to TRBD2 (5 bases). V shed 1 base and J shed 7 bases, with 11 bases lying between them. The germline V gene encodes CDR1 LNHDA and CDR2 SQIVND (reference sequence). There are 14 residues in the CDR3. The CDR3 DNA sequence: TGTGCCAGTAGTATAGGCCTAGCAAGTAATGAGCAGTTCTTC. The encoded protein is CASSIGLASNEQFF.

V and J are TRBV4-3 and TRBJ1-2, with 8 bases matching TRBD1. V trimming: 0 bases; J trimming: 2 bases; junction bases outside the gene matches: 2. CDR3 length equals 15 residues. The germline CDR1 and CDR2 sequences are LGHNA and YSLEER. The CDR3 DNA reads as TGCGCCAGCAGCCAAGACCGACAGGGGAACTATGGCTACACCTTC. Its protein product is CASSQDRQGNYGYTF.